The entry that follows covers one T cell receptor (beta chain) sequence. Antigen: not known. These data belong to a study of T cell responses to AZD1222 COVID-19 vaccine. Overall study findings and caveats: The donor group comprised mostly white British people and more females; the analysis possibly underestimated clonal diversity. Only a handful of individuals given AZD1222 were seropositive at baseline. With dominance at 160-218 and 743-854, vaccine-associated CD4 TCRs spanned spike. Recipients of two AZD1222 doses showed rising Spike-specific TCR breadth and depth.

Libraries were prepared by immunoSEQ multiplex PCR; TCRdb keeps only in-frame clonotypes and omits some of them. The table has fewer than 200,000 clones, 88% seen once. The germline V gene has CDR1 KGHSH and CDR2 LQKENI. V dropped 4 bases and J dropped 5; count of bases not matched to a gene: 8. CDR3 length equals 15 residues. The specimen comprised peripheral blood, sampled 28 days after the second AZD1222 dose. This rearrangement joins TRBV18 to TRBJ2-7, with 10 positions matching TRBD2. This receptor was identified in an adult who received the AZD1222 COVID-19 vaccine. CDR3 amino acids: CASSLPGLAPNEQYF. CDR3 sequence (DNA): TGTGCCAGCTCACTTCCGGGACTAGCGCCTAACGAGCAGTACTTC. The full variable domain, its missing parts supplied by reference TRBV18 and TRBJ2-7, is NAGVMQNPRHLVRRRGQEARLRCSPMKGHSHVYWYRQLPEEGLKFMVYLQKENIIDESGMPKERFSAEFPKEGPSILRIQQVVRGDSAAYFCASSLPGLAPNEQYFGPGTRLTVT.